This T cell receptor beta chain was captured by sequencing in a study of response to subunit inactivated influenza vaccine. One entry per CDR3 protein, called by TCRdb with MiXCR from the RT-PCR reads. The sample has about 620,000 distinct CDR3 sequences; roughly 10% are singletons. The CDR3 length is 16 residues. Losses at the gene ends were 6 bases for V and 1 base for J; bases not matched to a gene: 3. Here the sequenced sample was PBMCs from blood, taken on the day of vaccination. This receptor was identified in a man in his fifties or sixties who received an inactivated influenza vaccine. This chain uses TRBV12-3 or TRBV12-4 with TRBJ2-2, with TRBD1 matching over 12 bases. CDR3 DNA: TGTGCCAGCAGGGGACAGGGGGCTCTGAACACCGGGGAGCTGTTTTTT. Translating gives CASRGQGALNTGELFF.